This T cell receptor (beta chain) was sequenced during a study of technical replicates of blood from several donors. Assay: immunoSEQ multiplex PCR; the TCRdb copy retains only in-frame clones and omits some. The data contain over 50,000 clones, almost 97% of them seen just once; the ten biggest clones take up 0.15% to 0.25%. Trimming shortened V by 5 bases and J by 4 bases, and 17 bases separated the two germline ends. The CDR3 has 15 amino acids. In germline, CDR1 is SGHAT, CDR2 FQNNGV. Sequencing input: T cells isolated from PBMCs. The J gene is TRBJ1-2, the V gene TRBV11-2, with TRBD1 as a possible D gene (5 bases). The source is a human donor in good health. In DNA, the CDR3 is TGTGCCAGCAGCACCACGGGGGGAGAGCCCTATGGCTACACCTTC. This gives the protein CASSTTGGEPYGYTF.